This TCR beta chain was documented in a study of shared clonotypes between healthy human individuals. Overall study context: Researchers assigned three CD4 naive, three CD4 memory, two CD8 naive and one CD8 memory plate to each donor.

Original processing notes: Filtering differed for immunoSEQ, which gave only junction sequences without quality scores. The method was immunoSEQ multiplex PCR; TCRdb's version includes in-frame clones alone and lacks a portion of them. The V and J calls and the clone size are those of that table, but D and trimming were determined from the DNA. The repertoire holds about 710,000 clones, with 73% as singletons. A word on this clone: What it binds is unknown.

General study points: Generation probability values for non-shared clonotypes were lower than those for clonotypes shared by all four donors. Memory subsets had estimated richness that was generally smaller than that of naive subsets.

The CDR3 has 11 amino acids. Germline V gene lookup returns CDR1 SNHLY and CDR2 FYNNEI. V was trimmed by 6 bases and J by 2 bases, leaving 4 bases between them. The sequence was collected from a woman aged 25 to 39 in good health. The rearrangement links TRBV2 to TRBJ2-5; D call uncertain. The specimen sequenced was memory CD4+ T cells sorted from blood. Noted subset: CD45RA-negative fraction. The CDR3 protein is CASRRQETQYF. CDR3 sequence (DNA): TGTGCCAGCAGGAGACAAGAGACCCAGTACTTC.